Below, 17 T cell receptor beta chains from the same sample are listed, as sequenced in a study of blood T cells in healthy people across ages. Together with a sample-barcoded 5' primer, a J-beta primer mix was included in a second PCR lasting about 6 to 11 cycles. TCRdb recomputed calls from the 5' RACE reads with MiXCR, one row per CDR3 protein. This sample has just under 550,000 distinct CDR3 sequences, with under 30% found just once. Separately, the same data were catalogued under a study of T cells of mothers and their children.

The sequencing sample was made of blood. All receptors derive from a boy between 10 and 17 years old in good health.

This clonotype turned up a few times. This rearrangement joins TRBV21-1 to TRBJ2-6; the table names TRBD1, a call not compared with the DNA. TRBV21-1 has pseudogene status. The CDR3 runs 18 residues. CDR3 in amino acids: CASSKSSKDNPGANVLTF. DNA of the CDR3: TGTGCCAGCAGCAAGTCCTCCAAGGACAATCCTGGGGCCAACGTCCTGACTTTC.

The V gene is TRBV20-1, the J gene TRBJ2-1; the D gene is possibly TRBD2 (5 bases). V gave up 4 bases and J gave up 3 bases, with 16 bases separating them. The germline gives CDR1 DFQATT, CDR2 SNEGSKA (reference sequence). The CDR3 runs 15 residues. The CDR3: CSAKERRSNYNEQFF. The CDR3 bases are TGCAGTGCTAAGGAGCGGCGAAGTAACTACAATGAGCAGTTCTTC.

The chain couples TRBV6-1 to TRBJ2-5; possibly TRBD2 for D (6 bases). V lost 6 bases and J lost 3, with 20 bases in between. The CDR3 is 16 amino acids. Germline CDR1 reads MNHNS; CDR2 reads SASEGT. CDR3 in DNA: TGTGCCAGCAGCCCACGGGGGATTGTAGAAAAAGAGACCCAGTACTTC. Translating it yields CASSPRGIVEKETQYF.

This chain links TRBV4-1 with TRBJ1-2; D gene uncertain. The CDR3 length is 11 residues. V was trimmed by 9 bases and J by 11 bases, leaving 16 bases between them. The germline V gene encodes CDR1 MGHRA and CDR2 YSYEKL. The CDR3 protein is CASIWARAYTF. CDR3 DNA: TGCGCCAGTATCTGGGCCCGGGCATACACCTTC.

This chain uses TRBV27 with TRBJ2-5; no definite D call. Matching the DNA end better, TRBJ2-7 makes the J call doubtful. The germline gives CDR1 MNHEY, CDR2 SMNVEV (reference sequence). The CDR3 consists of 13 residues. CDR3: CASSLSSEYEQYF. The CDR3 DNA is TGTGCCAGCAGTTTATCTTCGGAATACGAGCAGTACTTC.

In its sample, this clonotype was seen once. V gene TRBV9 combines with J gene TRBJ2-5; 7 nucleotides line up with TRBD1. Germline CDR1 reads SGDLS; CDR2 reads YYNGEE. V was pared by 0 bases and J by 5 bases, with 4 bases of the junction left unmatched. CDR3 size: 14 residues. The CDR3 DNA reads TGTGCCAGCAGCGTAGGCGGACAGGAGGAGACCCAGTACTTC. This codes for CASSVGGQEETQYF.

This clonotype was counted a few times. J is TRBJ2-1 and V is TRBV28; D unresolved. The CDR3 length is 15 residues. CDR1 MDHEN and CDR2 SYDVKM come from the germline V gene. V was pared by 3 bases and J by 0 bases, with 9 bases between. DNA for the CDR3: TGTGCCAGCAGTTTCGGATGGGACTCCTACAATGAGCAGTTCTTC. Its translation: CASSFGWDSYNEQFF. Together with reference TRBV28 and TRBJ2-1, the CDR3 gives the full variable domain: DVKVTQSSRYLVKRTGEKVFLECVQDMDHENMFWYRQDPGLGLRLIYFSYDVKMKEKGDIPEGYSVSREKKERFSLILESASTNQTSMYLCASSFGWDSYNEQFFGPGTRLTVL.

This clonotype was seen only a few times. A much more abundant neighbour one base away suggests this may be a read error. The rearrangement joins TRBV4-2 to TRBJ2-2, with D hard to call. CDR1 is LGHNA and CDR2 is YNFKEQ in the germline V gene. V was clipped by 4 bases and J by 6 bases, with 6 bases between them. The CDR3 spans 12 residues. Here the CDR3 reads CASSRDAGELFF. The CDR3 nucleotides read TGTGCCAGCAGCCGAGATGCCGGGGAGCTGTTTTTT.

In its sample, this clonotype was seen a few times. The chain has TRBV7-2 and TRBJ2-2; D possibly corresponds to TRBD1 (6 bases). CDR3 size: 14 residues. Trimming removed 5 bases at V and 7 bases at J, with 14 bases between. Germline values: CDR1 SGHTA, CDR2 FQGNSA. The CDR3 DNA is TGTGCCAGCAGCGGATCGACAGGAATCGGGGAGCTGTTTTTT. Translating gives CASSGSTGIGELFF.

The rearrangement links TRBV28 to TRBJ1-3; possibly TRBD1 for D (5 bases). This CDR3 comprises 13 residues. Germline V lookup: CDR1 MDHEN, CDR2 SYDVKM. Deletions cut 2 bases from V and 9 bases from J, with 11 bases between. DNA of the CDR3: TGTGCCAGCAGTTTAAGTGGGGGGGGCACCATATATTTT. It translates to CASSLSGGGTIYF.

This clonotype was observed a single time. The J gene is TRBJ1-5, the V gene TRBV7-9; a possible D gene is TRBD1 (6 bases). V was clipped by 4 bases and J by 9 bases, with 16 bases between them. The length of the CDR3 is 14 residues. CDR1 and CDR2 from the germline V gene are SEHNR and FQNEAQ (reference sequence). CDR3 sequence (DNA): TGTGCCAGCAGCTCCCAGGGGTTCCCGTGGCCCCAGCATTTT. It encodes CASSSQGFPWPQHF.

This clonotype appeared a few times. The CDR3: CSARSFGGKQGNTEAFF. The CDR3 DNA follows: TGCAGTGCTAGAAGTTTTGGTGGAAAACAGGGGAACACTGAAGCTTTCTTT. The rearrangement links TRBV20-1 to TRBJ1-1; perhaps TRBD1 as D (6 bases). Trimming stripped 2 bases from V and 1 base from J, with 20 bases between. The CDR3 runs to 17 residues. Germline loops: CDR1 DFQATT, CDR2 SNEGSKA (reference sequence).

About this clonotype itself: An end of the junction differs from the germline gene, which may be a read error. The chain links TRBV7-9 to TRBJ1-3; 7 bases agree with TRBD1. Germline V CDR1 and CDR2: SEHNR, FQNEAQ (reference sequence). The CDR3 is made up of 16 amino acids. CDR3 nucleotides: TGTGCCAGCAGTTTAGGACAGGAAATCTCTGGAAACACCATATATTTT. This sequence encodes CASSLGQEISGNTIYF.

This clonotype was counted a few times. The V gene is TRBV4-3, the J gene TRBJ2-1; D ambiguous. Trimming took off 1 base at V and 4 bases at J, with 11 bases between the two ends. Germline-derived CDR1 and CDR2 are LGHNA and YSLEER. This CDR3 is built from 15 residues. In DNA, the CDR3 is TGCGCCAGCAGCCAAGGAAAGGACGAGTACAATGAGCAGTTCTTC. Protein product: CASSQGKDEYNEQFF.

The J gene is TRBJ1-5, the V gene TRBV28; D perhaps matches TRBD1 (5 bases). Trimming shortened V by 2 bases and J by 9 bases, and 17 bases separated the two germline ends. This CDR3 spans 15 amino acids. The germline V gene encodes CDR1 MDHEN and CDR2 SYDVKM. The CDR3 DNA follows: TGTGCCAGCAGTTTACGGACACTCCCCGAACGGCCCCAGCATTTT. This encodes CASSLRTLPERPQHF.

This sequence joins TRBV20-1 and TRBJ2-1; 9 positions match TRBD2. CDR1 is DFQATT, CDR2 SNEGSKA, per germline (reference sequence). Losses at the gene ends were 1 base for V and 12 bases for J; bases not matched to a gene: 4. The CDR3 has 12 residues. The CDR3 DNA reads as TGCAGTGCTAGAGGGAGTAGCGGGAGGCAGTTCTTC. Translated, it gives CSARGSSGRQFF.

In its sample, this clonotype was seen a few times. The chain couples TRBV28 to TRBJ1-2, with D unresolved. The CDR3 has 14 residues. Trimming took 5 bases from V and 4 from J, leaving 14 bases between them. Germline V lookup: CDR1 MDHEN, CDR2 SYDVKM. CDR3 in DNA: TGTGCCAGCAGTCCGACGGCCTCGGGCTATGGCTACACCTTC. Residues: CASSPTASGYGYTF.